A single sample gave rise to the 10 T cell receptor beta chains below, sequenced in a study of PD-L1 blockade in urothelial cancer. The data were produced by immunoSEQ multiplex PCR, yet TCRdb's version contains in-frame clones alone and is incomplete. The sample consists of tens of thousands of clones, over 90% of them appearing once. The material sequenced was PBMCs, taken around atezolizumab (anti-PD-L1) treatment. These receptors came from a man in his 60s with urothelial cancer.

The chain uses TRBV7-6 and TRBJ2-7; TRBD1 is a possible D gene (6 bases). The ends were cut back, 5 bases at V and 7 bases at J, with 21 bases in the middle. This CDR3 spans 15 amino acids. The germline gives CDR1 SGHVS, CDR2 FNYEAQ. CDR3 residues: CASSPQSTGFEEQYF. Here the CDR3 DNA reads TGTGCCAGCAGCCCCCAATCAACAGGGTTTGAAGAGCAGTACTTC.

This clone came up once. CDR3 sequence (DNA): TGTGCCAGCTCACCCCCGGGGGGGGTGCGTACTGAAGCTTTCTTT. Translation: CASSPPGGVRTEAFF. This chain connects TRBV18 to TRBJ1-1; D perhaps matches TRBD1 (5 bases). V lost 3 bases and J lost 5, with 16 bases in between. This CDR3 is built from 15 residues. Germline CDR1 and CDR2: KGHSH and LQKENI. Full variable domain (remainder filled in from reference TRBV18 and TRBJ1-1): NAGVMQNPRHLVRRRGQEARLRCSPMKGHSHVYWYRQLPEEGLKFMVYLQKENIIDESGMPKERFSAEFPKEGPSILRIQQVVRGDSAAYFCASSPPGGVRTEAFFGQGTRLTVV.

This chain uses TRBV29-1 with TRBJ1-5; no clear D. Germline V gene lookup returns CDR1 SQVTM and CDR2 ANQGSEA. This CDR3 contains 14 residues. Trimming removed 2 bases at V and 0 bases at J, with 8 bases between. CDR3 protein: CSVESGDSNQPQHF. Written as DNA, the CDR3 is TGCAGCGTTGAATCCGGGGATAGCAATCAGCCCCAGCATTTT.

This chain uses TRBV2 with TRBJ1-2, with D hard to call. Germline CDR1 and CDR2: SNHLY and FYNNEI. V shed 4 bases and J shed 13 bases, with 25 bases lying between them. The CDR3 has 15 residues. The chain's CDR3 is CASSAEDPSYDDFTF. The DNA of the CDR3 is TGTGCCAGCAGTGCTGAAGACCCCTCCTACGATGACTTCACCTTC.

The chain combines TRBV28 with TRBJ1-2; no clear D. The ends were cut back, 5 bases at V and 3 bases at J, with 16 bases in the middle. This CDR3 contains 15 residues. In germline, CDR1 is MDHEN, CDR2 SYDVKM. CDR3 in amino acids: CASSSQEGGYYGYTF. CDR3 sequence (DNA): TGTGCCAGCAGTAGTCAGGAGGGAGGGTACTATGGCTACACCTTC.

The chain couples TRBV7-2 to TRBJ2-3, with D possibly matching TRBD1 (5 bases). Trimming shortened V by 3 bases and J by 3 bases, and 10 bases separated the two germline ends. Germline CDR1 is SGHTA and CDR2 is FQGNSA. The CDR3 consists of 14 residues. The CDR3 spells CASSFHRRTDTQYF. CDR3 nucleotide sequence: TGTGCCAGCAGCTTCCACAGGAGAACAGATACGCAGTATTTT.

This rearrangement joins TRBV6-5 to TRBJ2-2, with 8 bases that match TRBD2. The CDR3 extends over 15 amino acids. V lost 4 bases and J lost 5; bases outside the gene matches: 6. Germline assignment: CDR1 MNHEY and CDR2 SVGAGI. CDR3 nucleotides: TGTGCCAGCAGTTTAGCGGGGAAGGGTACCGGGGAGCTGTTTTTT. Residues: CASSLAGKGTGELFF.

The gene calls are TRBV18 and TRBJ2-6; TRBD1 matches at 12 bases. Germline-derived CDR1 and CDR2 are KGHSH and LQKENI. The CDR3 sequence is 18 residues long. Germline trimming cut 3 bases from V and 3 bases from J; bases unmatched to any gene: 6. CDR3 protein: CASSPGQGALGGANVLTF. The CDR3 nucleotides are TGTGCCAGCTCACCGGGACAGGGGGCGCTCGGTGGGGCCAACGTCCTGACTTTC.

The rearrangement links TRBV11-2 to TRBJ2-1, with 7 bases that match TRBD2. Per germline, CDR1 SGHAT and CDR2 FQNNGV. Unmatched junction bases numbered 10, after V lost 4 bases and J lost 4 bases. There are 16 residues in the CDR3. DNA of the CDR3: TGTGCCAGCAGCTCACTATTAGCGGGTTTTTACAATGAGCAGTTCTTC. This translates into CASSSLLAGFYNEQFF.

V gene TRBV19 combines with J gene TRBJ1-5; maybe TRBD1 (5 bases). Germline CDR1 reads LNHDA; CDR2 reads SQIVND (reference sequence). Trimming left V 7 bases short and J 0 bases short, with 19 bases between. CDR3 length: 17 amino acids. The CDR3 bases are TGTGCCAGTACCCTAAGGGGCGGGGCCTCTAGCAATCAGCCCCAGCATTTT. Its protein is CASTLRGGASSNQPQHF.